This T cell receptor (beta chain) was sequenced in a study of blood T cell repertoires in COVID-19. In the study overall: Sample material is recorded as cDNA or gDNA derived from T cells, B-cell-depleted T cells, or PBMCs.

V lost 6 bases and J lost 3, with 17 bases in between. The length of the CDR3 is 15 residues. Germline V gives CDR1 LNHDA, CDR2 SQIVND (reference sequence). This clone has a handful of counts. The method was immunoSEQ multiplex PCR; TCRdb's version includes in-frame clones alone and lacks a portion of them. The profile shows 300,000 to 400,000 clones, roughly nine tenths of them singletons. This sequence was found in a woman younger than 45 with COVID-19, enrolled during active disease. The chain recombines TRBV19 with TRBJ1-1; D gene ambiguous. Input material: peripheral blood. CDR3 sequence (DNA): TGTGCCAGTAGATCGTGGCGTGACTTTTACACTGAAGCTTTCTTT. Its protein is CASRSWRDFYTEAFF.